The 7 T cell receptor beta chains listed next were all sequenced from one sample in a study of beta chain features in type 1 diabetes. The study, taken as a whole, reports: All four CD4+ subsets of Type 1 diabetes patients contained TCRB CDR3s that were moderately but significantly shorter.

The whole isolated RNA underwent reverse transcription, so sequencing captured expressed TCRB transcripts. The table came from immunoSEQ multiplex PCR; TCRdb's copy has only in-frame clones and leaves some out. This sample has about 340,000 clones, with roughly 13% found just once. These TCRs are of unknown antigen specificity. Sequencing was carried out using naive CD4+ T cells from blood. These TCRs come from a woman aged 18-29 years with type 1 diabetes.

The chain carries TRBV7-2 and TRBJ1-1; D not certain. Looked up from germline, CDR1 is SGHTA and CDR2 is FQGNSA. This CDR3 contains 12 residues. Trimming pared 5 bases from V and 8 bases from J, leaving 12 bases between. CDR3 loop: CASSPQYGEAFF. CDR3 DNA sequence: TGTGCCAGCAGCCCCCAATACGGGGAAGCTTTCTTT.

The chain carries TRBV4-3 and TRBJ2-3, with TRBD1 matching 8 bases. CDR1 and CDR2 from the germline V gene are LGHNA and YSLEER. The CDR3 totals 15 residues. Losses at the gene ends were 1 base for V and 0 bases for J; bases not matched to a gene: 0. CDR3 sequence: CASSQGQGSTDTQYF. Here the CDR3 DNA reads TGCGCCAGCAGCCAAGGACAGGGGAGCACAGATACGCAGTATTTT.

This clone has only a few counts. J is TRBJ2-6 and V is TRBV7-9, with 10 positions matching TRBD2. The V segment lost 5 bases and the J segment 9 bases; nucleotides outside the gene matches: 7. This CDR3 contains 15 residues. Germline V gene data show CDR1 as SEHNR and CDR2 as FQNEAQ (reference sequence). CDR3 sequence: CASSLTGTSDNVLTF. In nucleotides, the CDR3 is TGTGCCAGCAGCCTAACCGGGACTAGCGACAACGTCCTGACTTTC.

The chain couples TRBV5-6 to TRBJ2-5; weak D call: TRBD2 (6 bases). CDR1 is SGHDT and CDR2 is YYEEEE in the germline V gene. Between the trimmed V and J ends, which lost 4 bases and 2 bases, there was a span of 21 bases. The CDR3 consists of 17 residues. CDR3 loop: CASSDWKRAVLQETQYF. In DNA, the CDR3 is TGTGCCAGCAGCGACTGGAAGCGGGCAGTCCTTCAAGAGACCCAGTACTTC.

The chain couples TRBV10-3 to TRBJ2-1; 9 bases line up with TRBD2. This CDR3 is 18 amino acids long. The trim removed 6 bases at V and 0 bases at J, leaving 12 bases unmatched. Germline assignment: CDR1 ENHRY and CDR2 SYGVKD. The CDR3 reads CAIRPFLAGPSSYNEQFF. The CDR3 DNA is TGTGCCATCAGGCCCTTCCTAGCGGGGCCGAGCTCCTACAATGAGCAGTTCTTC.

This clone turned up a few times. The genes are TRBV23-1 and TRBJ2-7; D may be TRBD1 (6 bases). TRBV23-1 counts as an open reading frame of uncertain function. The CDR3 is 17 residues long. Trimming removed 0 bases from V and 0 bases from J, with 15 bases in between. This chain's CDR3 is CASSQSRTGKPSYEQYV. CDR3 bases: TGCGCCAGCAGTCAATCTAGAACAGGGAAACCCTCCTACGAGCAGTACGTC.

V gene TRBV5-1 combines with J gene TRBJ1-5; weak D call: TRBD1 (6 bases). The germline V gene encodes CDR1 SGHRS and CDR2 YFSETQ. V lost 0 bases, J lost 3 bases, and 10 bases lay in between. The CDR3 has 15 amino acids. DNA of the CDR3: TGCGCCAGCAGCTTGGGTCCAGGGGACAATCAGCCCCAGCATTTT. Protein: CASSLGPGDNQPQHF.